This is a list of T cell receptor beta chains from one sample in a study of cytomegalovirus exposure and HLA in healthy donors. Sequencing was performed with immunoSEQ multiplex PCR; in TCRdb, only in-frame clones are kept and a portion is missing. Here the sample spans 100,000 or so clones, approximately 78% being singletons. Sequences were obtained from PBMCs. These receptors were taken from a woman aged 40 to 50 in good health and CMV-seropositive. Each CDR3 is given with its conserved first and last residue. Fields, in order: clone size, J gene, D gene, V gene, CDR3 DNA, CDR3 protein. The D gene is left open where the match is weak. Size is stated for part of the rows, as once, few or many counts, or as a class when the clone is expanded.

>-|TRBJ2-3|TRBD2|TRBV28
TGTGCCAGCACCCGGAGGTCGATAGCGGGTGTGGATACGCAGTATTTT
CASTRRSIAGVDTQYF
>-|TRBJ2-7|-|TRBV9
TGTGCCAGCAGCGGGGGAAGCGGTTCTCTTCACTACGAGCAGTACTTC
CASSGGSGSLHYEQYF
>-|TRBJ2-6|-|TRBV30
TGTGCCTGGAGGGATGGGGGCGCGGCTGGGGCCAACGTCCTGACTTTC
CAWRDGGAAGANVLTF
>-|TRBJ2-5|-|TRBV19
TGTGCCAGTAGTAAATGGGGGGAAGAGACCCAGTACTTC
CASSKWGEETQYF
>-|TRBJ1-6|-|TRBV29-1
TGCAGCGTGGGGGAGGGTTGGAATTCACCCCTCCACTTT
CSVGEGWNSPLHF
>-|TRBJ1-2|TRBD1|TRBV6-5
TGTGCCAGCAGTAGGAACAGGGGGCAGGACTATGGCTACACCTTC
CASSRNRGQDYGYTF
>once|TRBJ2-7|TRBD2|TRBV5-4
TGTGCCAGCAGCTTGGTAGCGGGAGCCTACGAGCAGTACTTC
CASSLVAGAYEQYF
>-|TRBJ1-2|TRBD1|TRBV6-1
TGTGCCAGCAGCCCCGGGACAGGGGGCGTCTATGGCTACACCTTC
CASSPGTGGVYGYTF
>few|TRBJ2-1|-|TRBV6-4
TGTGCCAGCAGTGCTCCCCCTGACCTAGCCCCCCCCTACAATGAGCAGTTCTTC
CASSAPPDLAPPYNEQFF
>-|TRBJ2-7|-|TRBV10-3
TGTGCCATCGGAAGGACAGATGTCTACGAGCAGTACTTC
CAIGRTDVYEQYF
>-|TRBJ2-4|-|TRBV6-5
TGTGCCAGCAGGAGCCGGGATACCAAAAACATTCAGTACTTC
CASRSRDTKNIQYF
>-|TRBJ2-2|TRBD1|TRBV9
TGTGCCAGCAGCGTAGTTCCCGAGACAGGGAGAGGAGGGGAGCTGTTTTTT
CASSVVPETGRGGELFF
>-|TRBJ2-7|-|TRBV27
TGTGCCAGCAGTTTTTATTCAGGCCTTTACGAGCAGTACTTC
CASSFYSGLYEQYF
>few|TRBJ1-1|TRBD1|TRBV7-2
TGTGCCAGCAGCTACCCGACAGGGGTCACTGAAGCTTTCTTT
CASSYPTGVTEAFF
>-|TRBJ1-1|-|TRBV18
TGTGCCAGCTCACCGAACCTACAGGAGAACACTGAAGCTTTCTTT
CASSPNLQENTEAFF
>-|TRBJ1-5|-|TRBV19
TGTGCCAGTAGTATTCCCTGGGGGGGCATGCAGCCCCAGCATTTT
CASSIPWGGMQPQHF
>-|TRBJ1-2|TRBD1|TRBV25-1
TGTGCCAGCAGTGAACATCCGGGACAGGGTGTTTCGGCTGGCTACACCTTC
CASSEHPGQGVSAGYTF
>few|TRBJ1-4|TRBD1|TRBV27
TGTGCCAGCAGTCCCTCATACAGGGGAAAACTGTTTTTT
CASSPSYRGKLFF
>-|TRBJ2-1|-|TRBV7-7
TGTGCTAGCAGCTTAGGTGACTCGCCTAATGAGCAGTTCTTC
CASSLGDSPNEQFF
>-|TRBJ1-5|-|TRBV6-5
TGTGCCAGCAGAAGACCGGGGAGGAATCAGCCCCAGCATTTT
CASRRPGRNQPQHF
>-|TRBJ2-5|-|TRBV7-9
TGTTCCAGCAGCTATAAGCAATTGGAGACCCAGTACTTC
CSSSYKQLETQYF
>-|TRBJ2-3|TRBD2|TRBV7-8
TGTGCCAGCAGCAGGGGGTCGGGGGGGGATACGCAGTATTTT
CASSRGSGGDTQYF
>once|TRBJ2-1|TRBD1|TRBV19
TGTGCCAGTAAAACAGGGGGCTATGAGCAGTTCTTC
CASKTGGYEQFF
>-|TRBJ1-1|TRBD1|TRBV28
TGTGCCAGCACGGAAAACAGGGGGCATACTGAAGCTTTCTTT
CASTENRGHTEAFF
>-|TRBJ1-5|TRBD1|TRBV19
TGTGCCAGTAGTATAGCGGAGGGGGCCCAGCCCCAGCATTTT
CASSIAEGAQPQHF
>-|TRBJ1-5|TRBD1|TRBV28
TGTGCCAGCAACCCCTCGACAGGGGGCAATCAGCCCCAGCATTTT
CASNPSTGGNQPQHF
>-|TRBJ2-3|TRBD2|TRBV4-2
TGTGCCAGCAGCCAGCCGGGACTAGGCACAGATACGCAGTATTTT
CASSQPGLGTDTQYF
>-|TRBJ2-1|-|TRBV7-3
TGTGCCAGCAGCTTAGCGGGCTGGAATGAGCAGTTCTTC
CASSLAGWNEQFF
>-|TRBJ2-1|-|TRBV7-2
TGTGCCAGCAGGTACACAGGCAACAATGAGCAGTTCTTC
CASRYTGNNEQFF
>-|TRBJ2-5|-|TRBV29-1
TGCAGCGTTATGACCACAGGTGCCCAAGAGACCCAGTACTTC
CSVMTTGAQETQYF
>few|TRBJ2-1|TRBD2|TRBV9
TGTGCCAGCAGGCGGGAGGGCCCCTCCTACAATGAGCAGTTCTTC
CASRREGPSYNEQFF
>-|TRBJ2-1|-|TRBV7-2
TGTGCCAGCAGCTTAGACTGGGGGGTTGGGAATGAGCAGTTCTTC
CASSLDWGVGNEQFF
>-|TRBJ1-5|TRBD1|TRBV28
TGTGCCAGCATCCCGGGACAGATTTATAGCAATCAGCCCCAGCATTTT
CASIPGQIYSNQPQHF
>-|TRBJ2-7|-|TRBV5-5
TGTGCCAGCAGCTTGTCAGGTCCCTACGAGCAGTACTTC
CASSLSGPYEQYF
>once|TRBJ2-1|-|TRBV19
TGTGCCAGTAGTATAGCTTCCTCCTACAATGAGCAGTTCTTC
CASSIASSYNEQFF
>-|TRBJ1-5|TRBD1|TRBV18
TGTGCCAGCTCACCGGGACAGGGCAATCAGCCCCAGCATTTT
CASSPGQGNQPQHF
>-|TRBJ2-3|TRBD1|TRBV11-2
TGTGCCAGCAGCCTAGAAGACAGGGTCACAGATACGCAGTATTTT
CASSLEDRVTDTQYF
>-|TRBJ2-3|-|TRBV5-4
TGTGCCAGCAGCCCCTTACCGCAGAGCACAGATACGCAGTATTTT
CASSPLPQSTDTQYF
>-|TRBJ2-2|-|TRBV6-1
TGTGCCAGCAGAAGGAACACCGGGGAGCTGTTTTTT
CASRRNTGELFF
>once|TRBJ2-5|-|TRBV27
TGTGCCAGCAGTCCTACCGTGATGGTCCAAGAGACCCAGTACTTC
CASSPTVMVQETQYF
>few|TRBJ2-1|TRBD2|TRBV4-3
TGCGCCAGCAGCCAAGCGCCTAGCGGGGCATACAATGAGCAGTTCTTC
CASSQAPSGAYNEQFF
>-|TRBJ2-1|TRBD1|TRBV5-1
TGCGCCAGCATGTGGGGCCCCGGGACAGGGGGGAATGAGCAGTTCTTC
CASMWGPGTGGNEQFF
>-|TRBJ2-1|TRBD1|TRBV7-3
TGTGCCAGCAGCTCCTCGACAGGGGTAGATGAGCAGTTCTTC
CASSSSTGVDEQFF
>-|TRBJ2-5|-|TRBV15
TGTGCCACCAGCAGAGAGGGGCAGCAAGAGACCCAGTACTTC
CATSREGQQETQYF
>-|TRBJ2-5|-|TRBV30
TGTGCCTGGAGTCCCCGTCTAATCCAAGAGACCCAGTACTTC
CAWSPRLIQETQYF
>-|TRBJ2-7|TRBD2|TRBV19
TGTGCCAGTCTAGGGGGTGGGGCTAGCGGGATCGCCGAGCAGTACTTC
CASLGGGASGIAEQYF
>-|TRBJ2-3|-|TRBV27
TGTGCCAGCAGTAACCCTATAGGCACAGATACGCAGTATTTT
CASSNPIGTDTQYF
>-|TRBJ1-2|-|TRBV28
TGTGCCAGCAGCGACAGCTATGGCTACACCTTC
CASSDSYGYTF
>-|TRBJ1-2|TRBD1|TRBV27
TGTGCCAGCAGTTTCACAGGGGGTGGCTACACCTTC
CASSFTGGGYTF
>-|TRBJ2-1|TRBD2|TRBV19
TGTGCCAGCCATAGCGGGACTGAGTACAATGAGCAGTTCTTC
CASHSGTEYNEQFF
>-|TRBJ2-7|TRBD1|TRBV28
TGTGCCAGCAGTCCCGGGACAGGGGTCTACGAGCAGTACTTC
CASSPGTGVYEQYF
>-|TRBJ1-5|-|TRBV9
TGTGCCAGCAGCGGGGGAGAGGGTCAGCCCCAGCATTTT
CASSGGEGQPQHF
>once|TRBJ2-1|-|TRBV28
TGTGCCAGCAGTTTACTAGCTGGTGAGCAGTTCTTC
CASSLLAGEQFF
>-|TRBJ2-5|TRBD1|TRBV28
TGTGCCAGCAGTTTCCCAGGGGGCTGTCAAGAGACCCAGTACTTC
CASSFPGGCQETQYF
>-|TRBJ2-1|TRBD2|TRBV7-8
TGTGCCAGCAGGCCCAGAGGTCTAGCGGGAATTGTGAATGAGCAGTTCTTC
CASRPRGLAGIVNEQFF
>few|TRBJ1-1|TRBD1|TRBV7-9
TGTGCCAGCAGACACAGGGGGACTGAAGCTTTCTTT
CASRHRGTEAFF
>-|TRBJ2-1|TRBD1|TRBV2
TGTGCCAGCAGTGAAGCGCAGACAGGGGGAATCTCTAATGAGCAGTTCTTC
CASSEAQTGGISNEQFF
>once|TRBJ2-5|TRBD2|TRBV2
TGTGCCAGCAGTGAAGCGTTAGCGGGAGAGACCCAGTACTTC
CASSEALAGETQYF
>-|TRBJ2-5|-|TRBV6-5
TGTGCCAGCAGTTACTCAGCGGAGAGGTTCGAGACCCAGTACTTC
CASSYSAERFETQYF
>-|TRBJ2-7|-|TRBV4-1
TGCGCCAGCAGCCAAGAGGTAGCCCAGAGCTCCTACGAGCAGTACTTC
CASSQEVAQSSYEQYF